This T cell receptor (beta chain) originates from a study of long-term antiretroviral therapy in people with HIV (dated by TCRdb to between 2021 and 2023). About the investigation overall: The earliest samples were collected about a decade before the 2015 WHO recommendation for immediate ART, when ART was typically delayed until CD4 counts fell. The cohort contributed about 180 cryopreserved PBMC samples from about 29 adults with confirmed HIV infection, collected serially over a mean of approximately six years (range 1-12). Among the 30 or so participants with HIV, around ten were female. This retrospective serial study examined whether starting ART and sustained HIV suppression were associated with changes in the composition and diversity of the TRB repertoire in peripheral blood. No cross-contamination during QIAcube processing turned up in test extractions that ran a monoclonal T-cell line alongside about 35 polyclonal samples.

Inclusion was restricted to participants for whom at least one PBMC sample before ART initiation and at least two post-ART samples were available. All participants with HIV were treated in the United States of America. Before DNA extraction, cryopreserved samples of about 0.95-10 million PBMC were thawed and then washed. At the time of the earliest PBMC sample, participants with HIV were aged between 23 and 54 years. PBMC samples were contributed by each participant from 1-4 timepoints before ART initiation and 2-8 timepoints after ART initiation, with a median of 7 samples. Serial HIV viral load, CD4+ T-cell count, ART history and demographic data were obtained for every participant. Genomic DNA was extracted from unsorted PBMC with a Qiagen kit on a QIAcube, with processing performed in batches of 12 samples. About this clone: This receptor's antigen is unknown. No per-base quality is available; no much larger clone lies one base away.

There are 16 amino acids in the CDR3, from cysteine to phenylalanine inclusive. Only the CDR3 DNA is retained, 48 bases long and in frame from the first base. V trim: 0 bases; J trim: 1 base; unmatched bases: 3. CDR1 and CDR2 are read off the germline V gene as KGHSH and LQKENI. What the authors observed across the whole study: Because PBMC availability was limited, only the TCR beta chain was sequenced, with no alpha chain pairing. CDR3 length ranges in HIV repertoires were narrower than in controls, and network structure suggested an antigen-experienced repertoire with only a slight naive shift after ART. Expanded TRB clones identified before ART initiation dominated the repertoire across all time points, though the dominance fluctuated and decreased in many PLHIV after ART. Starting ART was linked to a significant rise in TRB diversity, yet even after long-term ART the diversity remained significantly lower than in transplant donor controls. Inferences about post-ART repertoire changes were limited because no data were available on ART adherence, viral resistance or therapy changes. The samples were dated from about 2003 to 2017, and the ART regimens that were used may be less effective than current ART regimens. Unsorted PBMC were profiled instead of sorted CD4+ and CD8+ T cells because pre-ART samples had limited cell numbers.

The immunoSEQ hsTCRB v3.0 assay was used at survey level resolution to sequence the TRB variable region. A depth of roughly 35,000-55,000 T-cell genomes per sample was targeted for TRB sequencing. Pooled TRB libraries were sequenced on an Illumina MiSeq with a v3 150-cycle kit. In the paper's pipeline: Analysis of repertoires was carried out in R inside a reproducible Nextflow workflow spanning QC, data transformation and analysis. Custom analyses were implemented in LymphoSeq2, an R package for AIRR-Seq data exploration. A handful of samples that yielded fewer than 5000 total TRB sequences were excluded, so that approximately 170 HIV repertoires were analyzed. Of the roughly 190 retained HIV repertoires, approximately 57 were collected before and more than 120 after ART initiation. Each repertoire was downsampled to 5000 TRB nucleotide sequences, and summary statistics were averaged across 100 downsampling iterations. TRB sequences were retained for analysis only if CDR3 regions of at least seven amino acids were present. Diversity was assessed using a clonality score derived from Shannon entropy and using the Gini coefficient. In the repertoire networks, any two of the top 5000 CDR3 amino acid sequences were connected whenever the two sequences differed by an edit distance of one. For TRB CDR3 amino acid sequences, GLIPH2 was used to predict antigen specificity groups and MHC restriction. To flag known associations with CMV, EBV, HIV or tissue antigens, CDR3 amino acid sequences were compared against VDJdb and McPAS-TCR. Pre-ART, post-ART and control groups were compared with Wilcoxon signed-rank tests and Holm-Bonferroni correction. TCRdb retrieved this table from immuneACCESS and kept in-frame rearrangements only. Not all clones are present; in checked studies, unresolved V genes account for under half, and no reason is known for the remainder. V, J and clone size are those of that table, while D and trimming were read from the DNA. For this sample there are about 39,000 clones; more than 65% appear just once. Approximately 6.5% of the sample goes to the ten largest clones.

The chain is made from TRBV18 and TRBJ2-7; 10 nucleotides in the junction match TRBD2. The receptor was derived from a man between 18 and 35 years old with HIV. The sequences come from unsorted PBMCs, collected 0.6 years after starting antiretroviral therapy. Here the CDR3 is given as CASSPPTSGVSYEQYF. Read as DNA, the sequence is TGTGCCAGCTCACCACCAACTAGCGGGGTGTCCTACGAGCAGTACTTC. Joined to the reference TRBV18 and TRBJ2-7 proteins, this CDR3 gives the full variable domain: NAGVMQNPRHLVRRRGQEARLRCSPMKGHSHVYWYRQLPEEGLKFMVYLQKENIIDESGMPKERFSAEFPKEGPSILRIQQVVRGDSAAYFCASSPPTSGVSYEQYFGPGTRLTVT.